A single sample is the source of the 10 T cell receptor beta chains below, sequenced in a study of cytomegalovirus exposure and HLA in healthy donors. The PCR ran on 60 Vbeta and 13 Jbeta primers. Using immunoSEQ multiplex PCR, the repertoire was profiled, and TCRdb retains in-frame clones only, with some absent. The table has under 200,000 clones, around 85% seen once. The sequenced sample consisted of PBMCs. These TCRs come from a human donor in good health.

This chain connects TRBV6-6 to TRBJ1-1, with a possible D match to TRBD1 (5 bases). The germline V gene encodes CDR1 MNHNY and CDR2 SVGAGI (reference sequence). Deletions cut 6 bases from V and 0 bases from J, with 14 bases between. CDR3 size: 15 residues. The DNA of the CDR3 is TGTGCCAGCAGACCAACGACAGCCATGAACACTGAAGCTTTCTTT. It specifies CASRPTTAMNTEAFF.

The chain has TRBV29-1 and TRBJ1-1; TRBD1 agrees at 8 bases. The V segment lost 4 bases and the J segment 1 base; nucleotides outside the gene matches: 2. CDR1 is SQVTM, CDR2 ANQGSEA, per germline. CDR3 length equals 13 residues. CDR3 in DNA: TGCAGCGTTGCCACAGGGGGGAACACTGAAGCTTTCTTT. Its translation is CSVATGGNTEAFF. Full variable domain (remainder filled in from reference TRBV29-1 and TRBJ1-1): SAVISQKPSRDICQRGTSLTIQCQVDSQVTMMFWYRQQPGQSLTLIATANQGSEATYESGFVIDKFPISRPNLTFSTLTVSNMSPEDSSIYLCSVATGGNTEAFFGQGTRLTVV.

This chain links TRBV5-4 with TRBJ2-5; tentatively, D is TRBD2 (5 bases). The J call is uncertain, as TRBJ2-7 better fits the DNA end. The CDR3 has 15 residues. Germline V gene lookup returns CDR1 SGHNT and CDR2 YYREEE (reference sequence). CDR3 coding DNA: TGTGCCAGCAGCTTGGGTCGTCTACCAGCGGACGAGCAGTACTTC. Protein: CASSLGRLPADEQYF.

This CDR3 is CASRHRPYNQPQHF. CDR3 in DNA: TGTGCCAGTCGCCACAGGCCTTACAATCAGCCCCAGCATTTT. The chain carries TRBV19 and TRBJ1-5; tentative D call: TRBD1 (5 bases). The CDR3 has 14 residues. Trimming took 8 bases from V and 3 from J, leaving 14 bases between them. In germline, CDR1 is LNHDA, CDR2 SQIVND (reference sequence).

The rearrangement uses TRBV4-1 and TRBJ2-5, with TRBD1 as a possible D gene (6 bases). The CDR3 is made up of 15 amino acids. Trimming took off 4 bases at V and 4 bases at J, with 16 bases between the two ends. Germline loops: CDR1 MGHRA, CDR2 YSYEKL. CDR3 in amino acids: CASSRTRGARETQYF. Written as DNA, the CDR3 is TGCGCCAGCAGCCGCACCAGGGGAGCGAGAGAGACCCAGTACTTC.

This clone was observed once. The chain couples TRBV18 to TRBJ1-1; D is perhaps TRBD1 (5 bases). CDR1 is KGHSH and CDR2 is LQKENI in the germline V gene. The V end lost 1 base, the J end lost 7 bases, and 16 bases lay between the germline ends. This CDR3 region has 15 residues. This chain's CDR3 is CASSPLQGGVVEAFF. The CDR3 DNA reads TGTGCCAGCTCACCACTCCAGGGCGGGGTTGTTGAAGCTTTCTTT.

This chain connects TRBV4-1 to TRBJ2-5, with D perhaps TRBD1 (5 bases). The V gene lost 0 bases and the J gene lost 3 bases, with 11 bases spanning the gap. Germline lookup yields CDR1 MGHRA and CDR2 YSYEKL. CDR3 length equals 15 residues. The DNA of the CDR3 is TGCGCCAGCAGCCAAGATACAGGACGAGAAGAGACCCAGTACTTC. This encodes CASSQDTGREETQYF.

The rearrangement links TRBV2 to TRBJ2-7; 12 bases match TRBD1. The CDR3 runs 15 residues. Germline V gene lookup returns CDR1 SNHLY and CDR2 FYNNEI. V was pared by 6 bases and J by 9 bases, with 12 bases of the junction left unmatched. CDR3 sequence: CASRPPGTGGPRQYF. CDR3 bases: TGTGCCAGCAGGCCCCCCGGGACAGGGGGCCCGCGGCAGTACTTC.

The genes are TRBV30 and TRBJ2-3, with TRBD2 identical over 8 bases. The CDR3 contains 16 residues. V was clipped by 0 bases and J by 7 bases; unmatched bases: 12. Germline V gene data show CDR1 as GTSNPN and CDR2 as SVGIG (reference sequence). The CDR3 DNA reads TGTGCCTGGAGTGTACGGGGCGGGGGGCGAACCAATACGCAGTATTTT. Amino acid sequence: CAWSVRGGGRTNTQYF.

Only a few counts were recorded for this clone. The chain links TRBV6-5 to TRBJ2-4, with D possibly matching TRBD2 (6 bases). The CDR3 extends over 13 amino acids. Germline CDR1 and CDR2: MNHEY and SVGAGI. The V end was cut by 0 bases, the J end by 9 bases, with 9 bases between. The CDR3 coding sequence is TGTGCCAGCAGTTACTCGGGGGGTGGCATTCAGTACTTC. Its protein product is CASSYSGGGIQYF.